A single sample gave rise to the 10 T cell receptor beta chains below, sequenced in a study of cytomegalovirus exposure and HLA in healthy donors. Sequenced by immunoSEQ multiplex PCR; TCRdb stores in-frame clones only, minus some. In the table there are 150,000 or so clones, about 89% of which are singletons. The specimen sequenced was PBMCs. The receptor source for this set is a man aged 18-30 years in good health and CMV-seropositive.

A few counts support this clone. The chain has TRBV28 and TRBJ2-7; a possible D gene is TRBD1 (5 bases). V was clipped by 6 bases and J by 3 bases, with 9 bases between them. Germline V gene lookup returns CDR1 MDHEN and CDR2 SYDVKM. The CDR3 runs 12 residues. The CDR3 spells CASRPDSYEQYF. The CDR3 nucleotides are TGTGCCAGCAGACCAGACAGCTACGAGCAGTACTTC.

This chain uses TRBV9 with TRBJ1-1; D ambiguous. V shed 1 base and J shed 0 bases, with 13 bases lying between them. The CDR3 is made up of 16 amino acids. CDR1 is SGDLS, CDR2 YYNGEE, per germline. In DNA form, the CDR3 reads TGTGCCAGCAGCGTACAGGCGTCGGCCCTGAACACTGAAGCTTTCTTT. Amino acids: CASSVQASALNTEAFF.

V usage is TRBV6-5 and J usage is TRBJ2-1; possibly TRBD1 for D (5 bases). The V and J ends lost 5 bases and 15 bases respectively, with 17 bases between them. From germline, CDR1 is MNHEY and CDR2 SVGAGI. This CDR3 contains 12 residues. CDR3 sequence: CASSSQGRARFF. The CDR3 DNA reads TGTGCCAGCAGTAGCCAGGGCAGGGCGAGGTTCTTC.

The chain joins TRBV7-6 to TRBJ1-1, with TRBD1 identical over 8 bases. Trimming removed 0 bases from V and 2 bases from J; junction bases left unmatched: 2. The germline gives CDR1 SGHVS, CDR2 FNYEAQ. The CDR3 is 15 residues long. The CDR3, as DNA: TGTGCCAGCAGCTTAGCGGGACAGGTCAACACTGAAGCTTTCTTT. Amino acid sequence: CASSLAGQVNTEAFF. Supplemented by reference TRBV7-6 and TRBJ1-1, the full variable domain reads GAGVSQSPRYKVTKRGQDVALRCDPISGHVSLYWYRQALGQGPEFLTYFNYEAQQDKSGLPNDRFSAERPEGSISTLTIQRTEQRDSAMYRCASSLAGQVNTEAFFGQGTRLTVV.

This chain joins TRBV5-1 and TRBJ2-1; D might be TRBD2 (5 bases). Trimming cost V 0 bases and J 12 bases, with 13 bases left between them. There are 13 residues in the CDR3. Per the germline V gene, CDR1 is SGHRS and CDR2 is YFSETQ. The CDR3 protein is CASSLALAAGQFF. In DNA, the CDR3 is TGCGCCAGCAGCTTGGCCCTAGCCGCCGGGCAGTTCTTC.

The CDR3 DNA reads TGTGCCAGCAGCTTATGGGCAGGGGTCTCGATAGCCAAAAACATTCAGTACTTC. Translating it yields CASSLWAGVSIAKNIQYF. The chain links TRBV7-2 to TRBJ2-4; D is perhaps TRBD1 (6 bases). The CDR3 extends over 18 amino acids. From germline, CDR1 is SGHTA and CDR2 FQGNSA. With 2 bases removed from V and 0 bases from J, the gap between germline ends came to 17 bases.

This clone was picked up one time. For the CDR3, the DNA is TGTGCCAGCAGCTTACAAGCCTCTGGAAACACCATATATTTT. Amino acid sequence: CASSLQASGNTIYF. The chain combines TRBV7-8 with TRBJ1-3, with D unclear. Trimming took off 2 bases at V and 0 bases at J, with 5 bases between the two ends. Per germline, CDR1 SGHVS and CDR2 FQNEAQ. This CDR3 has 14 amino acids.

The chain employs TRBV7-9 and TRBJ2-7; possibly TRBD2 for D (5 bases). The CDR3 covers 14 residues. V shed 3 bases and J shed 4 bases, with 13 bases lying between them. Germline lookup yields CDR1 SEHNR and CDR2 FQNEAQ (reference sequence). This CDR3 reads CASSLAGALYEQYF. As DNA, the CDR3 is TGTGCCAGCAGCTTGGCGGGCGCACTTTACGAGCAGTACTTC. The whole variable domain, filled in from reference TRBV7-9 and TRBJ2-7, reads DTGVSQNPRHKITKRGQNVTFRCDPISEHNRLYWYRQTLGQGPEFLTYFQNEAQLEKSRLLSDRFSAERPKGSFSTLEIQRTEQGDSAMYLCASSLAGALYEQYFGPGTRLTVT.

This clone was seen a few times. The chain couples TRBV18 to TRBJ2-2; 8 bases are a match to TRBD1. The CDR3 is 14 amino acids. Germline values: CDR1 KGHSH, CDR2 LQKENI. J lost 4 bases, V lost 6 bases, and 4 bases had no gene match. The chain's CDR3 is CASSPTGGTGELFF. The CDR3 DNA reads TGTGCCAGCTCTCCAACAGGGGGCACCGGGGAGCTGTTTTTT. Filled out from reference TRBV18 and TRBJ2-2, the complete variable domain reads NAGVMQNPRHLVRRRGQEARLRCSPMKGHSHVYWYRQLPEEGLKFMVYLQKENIIDESGMPKERFSAEFPKEGPSILRIQQVVRGDSAAYFCASSPTGGTGELFFGEGSRLTVL.

With respect to this clone: The same CDR3 arises from other DNA sequences in this sample as well. The chain employs TRBV2 and TRBJ2-5; 8 bases map to TRBD1. This CDR3 contains 14 residues. Germline V lookup: CDR1 SNHLY, CDR2 FYNNEI. The V and J ends lost 2 bases and 4 bases, in that order; junction bases with no gene match: 3. The CDR3 is CASSEQGAGETQYF. Written as DNA, the CDR3 is TGTGCCAGCAGTGAACAGGGGGCTGGAGAGACCCAGTACTTC.